The clone carrying this TCR beta chain has only one observation. The data originate from a study of blood T cell repertoires in COVID-19. Across the study: From T cells, B-cell-depleted T cells, or PBMCs came the material, which was cDNA or gDNA.

In the source study's methods: How many nucleated cells were present was estimated from reference gene primer amplification. Sequenced by immunoSEQ multiplex PCR; TCRdb stores in-frame clones only, minus some. V and J calls and clone size come straight from that table; D and trimming were deduced from the DNA. The sample lists roughly 67,000 clones, 60% to 85% seen once, with 23% in the top ten. The CDR3 consists of 16 residues. Per the germline V gene, CDR1 is SGHAT and CDR2 is FQNNGV. J lost 5 bases, V lost 0 bases, and 8 bases had no gene match. J is TRBJ2-5 and V is TRBV11-2; TRBD1 aligns across 8 bases. The sequencing sample was made of peripheral blood. This clonotype originated in a human donor in a cohort sampled during active COVID-19. The CDR3 loop is CASSLDGTGRRETQYF. The CDR3 DNA reads as TGTGCCAGCAGCTTAGACGGGACAGGTCGGCGGGAGACCCAGTACTTC.